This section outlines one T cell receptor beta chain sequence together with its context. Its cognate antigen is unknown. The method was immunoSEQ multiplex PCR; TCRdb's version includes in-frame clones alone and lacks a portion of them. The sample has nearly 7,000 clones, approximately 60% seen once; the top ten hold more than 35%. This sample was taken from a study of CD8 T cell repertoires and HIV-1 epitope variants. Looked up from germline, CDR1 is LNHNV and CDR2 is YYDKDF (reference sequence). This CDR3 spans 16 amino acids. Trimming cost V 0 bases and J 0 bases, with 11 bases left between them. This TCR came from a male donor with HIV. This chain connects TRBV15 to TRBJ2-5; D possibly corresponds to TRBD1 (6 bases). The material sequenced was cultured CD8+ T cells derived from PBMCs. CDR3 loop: CATSRDGGSYQETQYF. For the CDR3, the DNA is TGTGCCACCAGCAGAGATGGGGGCTCGTACCAAGAGACCCAGTACTTC.